The 20 T cell receptor beta chains reported below all come from one sample, sequenced in a study of cytomegalovirus exposure and HLA in healthy donors. Profiling relied on immunoSEQ multiplex PCR, and the TCRdb table lists in-frame clones only, not all of them. The sample includes about 280,000 clones, 88% of them seen just once. Specimen: PBMCs. The receptors were gathered from a young woman in good health and CMV-seronegative.

The rearrangement links TRBV5-1 to TRBJ2-5; D gene ambiguous. The CDR3 runs to 17 residues. V was pared by 0 bases and J by 5 bases, with 20 bases between. The germline V gene encodes CDR1 SGHRS and CDR2 YFSETQ. CDR3 loop: CASSLGWVHGRVETQYF. The CDR3 DNA reads as TGCGCCAGCAGCTTGGGCTGGGTTCACGGTCGGGTGGAGACCCAGTACTTC.

The rearrangement uses TRBV6-1 and TRBJ1-2; D might be TRBD1 (5 bases). V shed 2 bases and J shed 4 bases, with 17 bases lying between them. The V gene's germline CDR1 is MNHNS and CDR2 SASEGT. The CDR3 has 16 residues. The CDR3 loop reads CASSELGGALGYGYTF. In nucleotides, the CDR3 is TGTGCCAGCAGTGAACTCGGAGGGGCGCTAGGCTATGGCTACACCTTC.

The V call is TRBV10-2, the J call TRBJ2-7; D remains ambiguous. Germline loops: CDR1 WSHSY, CDR2 SAAADI. Trimming pared 3 bases from V and 0 bases from J, leaving 12 bases between. The CDR3 consists of 15 residues. The CDR3 region is CASSDYRAVSYEQYF. Here the CDR3 DNA reads TGCGCCAGCAGTGATTACCGCGCGGTCTCCTACGAGCAGTACTTC.

The chain recombines TRBV7-9 with TRBJ1-4; TRBD1 might be the D (5 bases). This CDR3 contains 14 residues. Trimming took 2 bases from V and 6 from J, leaving 10 bases between them. In germline, CDR1 is SEHNR, CDR2 FQNEAQ (reference sequence). The CDR3, as DNA: TGTGCCAGCAGCTTAACAGGCGGCGATGAAAAACTGTTTTTT. Translated: CASSLTGGDEKLFF.

The chain couples TRBV5-1 to TRBJ2-1, with 9 bases fitting TRBD2. From germline, CDR1 is SGHRS and CDR2 YFSETQ. V lost 4 bases and J lost 7; bases outside the gene matches: 3. The CDR3 is 13 amino acids. The CDR3 here is CASSRSGRNEQFF. The DNA for the CDR3 is TGCGCCAGCAGCAGAAGCGGGAGGAATGAGCAGTTCTTC. The variable domain in full, completed from reference TRBV5-1 and TRBJ2-1, reads KAGVTQTPRYLIKTRGQQVTLSCSPISGHRSVSWYQQTPGQGLQFLFEYFSETQRNKGNFPGRFSGRQFSNSRSEMNVSTLELGDSALYLCASSRSGRNEQFFGPGTRLTVL.

The chain employs TRBV19 and TRBJ2-7, with D hard to call. The germline V and J ends were trimmed by 3 bases and 0 bases, with 6 bases remaining between them. Germline lookup yields CDR1 LNHDA and CDR2 SQIVND (reference sequence). This CDR3 has 13 amino acids. The CDR3 spells CASSIIGSYEQYF. Here the CDR3 DNA reads TGTGCCAGTAGTATTATCGGCTCCTACGAGCAGTACTTC.

The chain carries TRBV5-4 and TRBJ1-2; D unclear. CDR3 length equals 15 residues. Germline assignment: CDR1 SGHNT and CDR2 YYREEE (reference sequence). V dropped 0 bases and J dropped 3 bases, with 12 bases sitting between them. The CDR3 DNA is TGTGCCAGCAGCTTGGTGCAGGTCCCCCACTATGGCTACACCTTC. This sequence encodes CASSLVQVPHYGYTF.

This rearrangement joins TRBV27 to TRBJ2-7, with TRBD2 matching 10 bases. Trimming removed 5 bases from V and 2 bases from J; junction bases left unmatched: 6. Germline CDR1 is MNHEY and CDR2 is SMNVEV (reference sequence). The CDR3 length is 15 residues. The CDR3 region is CASSRASGSPYEQYF. The CDR3 DNA reads TGTGCCAGCAGTCGGGCTAGCGGGAGCCCCTACGAGCAGTACTTC.

This sequence joins TRBV14 and TRBJ1-2; D is unresolved. This CDR3 comprises 14 residues. CDR1 and CDR2 (germline): SGHDN, FVKESK. V lost 6 bases and J lost 5, with 16 bases in between. For the CDR3, the DNA is TGTGCCAGCAGTACGACGGGAGGGCTTTATGGCTACACCTTC. This translates into CASSTTGGLYGYTF.

The chain carries TRBV30 and TRBJ1-1, with 7 bases aligning to TRBD1. V dropped 2 bases and J dropped 5; count of bases not matched to a gene: 5. The CDR3 extends over 13 amino acids. Germline V gives CDR1 GTSNPN, CDR2 SVGIG (reference sequence). The CDR3 nucleotides are TGTGCCTGGAGTCTGACAGGGCAGACTGAAGCTTTCTTT. Its translation is CAWSLTGQTEAFF.

The rearrangement uses TRBV5-1 and TRBJ1-4; 9 nucleotides align to TRBD1. There are 14 residues in the CDR3. In germline, CDR1 is SGHRS, CDR2 YFSETQ. With V trimmed by 4 bases and J by 8 bases, 6 bases remained unmatched. The CDR3 bases are TGCGCCAGCAGCCCGGGACAGGGACGGGAAAAACTGTTTTTT. Protein product: CASSPGQGREKLFF.

This clone appeared a single time. CDR3 sequence (DNA): TGTGCCAGCAGTTTAGACAGGGGCAGGGGTGATGGCTACACCTTC. This gives the protein CASSLDRGRGDGYTF. V and J are TRBV6-5 and TRBJ1-2; the match to TRBD1 covers 8 bases. J gave up 6 bases and V 4 bases, and 10 bases lay outside the gene matches. Germline values: CDR1 MNHEY, CDR2 SVGAGI. CDR3 length: 15 residues.

The chain carries TRBV28 and TRBJ2-3, with no clear D. CDR3 length: 15 amino acids. The germline V and J ends were trimmed by 1 base and 4 bases, with 12 bases remaining between them. CDR1 is MDHEN, CDR2 SYDVKM, per germline. The CDR3 DNA reads TGTGCCAGCAGTTTATCTGTAAGCCTCCCAGATACGCAGTATTTT. Protein: CASSLSVSLPDTQYF.

J is TRBJ2-7 and V is TRBV28, with 7 positions matching TRBD1. J lost 1 base, V lost 5 bases, and 14 bases had no gene match. CDR3 length equals 17 residues. CDR1 MDHEN and CDR2 SYDVKM come from the germline V gene. DNA for the CDR3: TGTGCCAGCAGTCACCCAGGGGGTTCGAAACCTTCCTACGAGCAGTACTTC. It is translated as CASSHPGGSKPSYEQYF.

V and J are TRBV19 and TRBJ1-2; D uncertain. The CDR3 totals 13 residues. Trimming shortened V by 10 bases and J by 8 bases, and 20 bases separated the two germline ends. Germline V gives CDR1 LNHDA, CDR2 SQIVND (reference sequence). The CDR3 coding sequence is TGTGCCATAAGAGGCCCTCACGGCGGCGGCTACACCTTC. Translating it yields CAIRGPHGGGYTF. The variable domain in full, with the rest retrieved from reference TRBV19 and TRBJ1-2, is DGGITQSPKYLFRKEGQNVTLSCEQNLNHDAMYWYRQDPGQGLRLIYYSQIVNDFQKGDIAEGYSVSREKKESFPLTVTSAQKNPTAFYLCAIRGPHGGGYTFGSGTRLTVV.

This rearrangement joins TRBV11-2 to TRBJ2-7, with 8 bases identical to TRBD2. The CDR3 has 14 amino acids. Losses at the gene ends were 5 bases for V and 6 bases for J; bases not matched to a gene: 9. From germline, CDR1 is SGHAT and CDR2 FQNNGV. CDR3 residues: CASSLPGTRREQYF. DNA of the CDR3: TGTGCCAGCAGCCTACCCGGGACTAGACGCGAGCAGTACTTC.

The chain links TRBV4-3 to TRBJ2-3; 11 nucleotides agree with TRBD2. Germline values: CDR1 LGHNA, CDR2 YSLEER. V gave up 1 base and J gave up 4 bases; unmatched junction bases: 7. The CDR3 is 17 residues long. The CDR3 protein is CASSQGIAGGVADTQYF. The CDR3 DNA is TGCGCCAGCAGCCAAGGAATAGCGGGGGGGGTGGCAGATACGCAGTATTTT.

Regarding this clone: A junction boundary mismatches the germline segment, possibly from a read error. V is TRBV19 and J is TRBJ1-4; no firm D call. CDR3 length equals 10 residues. CDR1 and CDR2 (germline): LNHDA, SQIVND (reference sequence). The CDR3: CASAKEKLFF. CDR3 DNA: TGTGCCAGTGCTAAAGAAAAACTGTTTTTT.

The V call is TRBV30, the J call TRBJ2-7; a possible D gene is TRBD1 (6 bases). This CDR3 region has 13 residues. Germline loops: CDR1 GTSNPN, CDR2 SVGIG (reference sequence). V lost 1 base and J lost 6, with 13 bases in between. CDR3 coding DNA: TGTGCCTGGAGTGAAACAGGGTGGGCCGAGCAGTACTTC. This sequence encodes CAWSETGWAEQYF.

V usage is TRBV28 and J usage is TRBJ2-1, with D hard to call. The CDR3 extends over 12 amino acids. The V end was cut by 5 bases, the J end by 8 bases, with 10 bases between. Looked up from germline, CDR1 is MDHEN and CDR2 is SYDVKM. The CDR3 loop reads CASSVYLDEQFF. The CDR3 DNA reads TGTGCCAGCAGTGTGTATCTCGATGAGCAGTTCTTC.